These 20 T cell receptor beta chains were all obtained from the same sample, sequenced in a study of blood T cell repertoires in COVID-19. Clones were read by immunoSEQ multiplex PCR, and TCRdb kept only the in-frame ones, dropping some. Seen here are approximately 140,000 clones, 81% observed once, and the top ten hold 7% to 10%. The sequenced material came from peripheral blood. The receptor source for this set is a human donor with acute or convalescent COVID-19. The donor label of this sample is uncertain.

V is TRBV28 and J is TRBJ1-6; D uncertain. Germline V gives CDR1 MDHEN, CDR2 SYDVKM. This CDR3 region has 15 residues. Trimming pared 2 bases from V and 5 bases from J, leaving 10 bases between. CDR3 loop: CASSLRLGDNSPLHF. Here the CDR3 DNA reads TGTGCCAGCAGTTTAAGGTTAGGAGATAATTCACCCCTCCACTTT.

This chain uses TRBV12-3 or TRBV12-4 with TRBJ1-1; D remains unclear. Trimming shortened V by 4 bases and J by 2 bases, and 2 bases separated the two germline ends. The CDR3 totals 11 residues. For the CDR3, the DNA is TGTGCCAGCAGTTCTAACACTGAAGCTTTCTTT. It translates to CASSSNTEAFF.

This chain connects TRBV7-8 to TRBJ1-6, with TRBD1 matching 7 bases. The CDR3 loop spans 15 amino acids. Germline loops: CDR1 SGHVS, CDR2 FQNEAQ. Trimming took 3 bases from V and 5 from J; bases not matched to a gene: 4. The CDR3 region is CASSFSGTDNSPLHF. Here the CDR3 DNA reads TGTGCCAGCAGCTTCTCCGGGACAGATAATTCACCCCTCCACTTT.

The chain combines TRBV5-1 with TRBJ1-2; 8 bases are shared with TRBD1. V lost 4 bases and J lost 6; bases outside the gene matches: 8. Germline values: CDR1 SGHRS, CDR2 YFSETQ. The CDR3 is 14 amino acids. For the CDR3, the DNA is TGCGCCAGCAGCGGAGGGACAGGATTAGATGGCTACACCTTC. The encoded protein is CASSGGTGLDGYTF.

This rearrangement joins TRBV24-1 to TRBJ1-2, with a tentative D call TRBD1 (5 bases). This CDR3 has 14 residues. Trimming took 4 bases from V and 8 from J, leaving 16 bases between them. Germline CDR1 reads KGHDR; CDR2 reads SFDVKD. The CDR3 DNA reads TGTGCCACCAGTGAGGAAAGGGGTGAAGAAGGCTACACCTTC. Protein: CATSEERGEEGYTF.

The table lists this clone with a count of one. The chain recombines TRBV6-2 or TRBV6-3 with TRBJ1-2; 7 bases line up with TRBD1. The CDR3 sequence is 14 residues long. From germline, CDR1 is MNHEY and CDR2 SVGEGT. With 8 bases clipped from V and 3 bases from J, the junction kept 9 bases outside the gene matches. CDR3: CASGRQGSYYGYTF. CDR3 coding DNA: TGTGCCAGCGGCCGACAGGGTAGTTACTATGGCTACACCTTC.

The genes are TRBV30 and TRBJ1-2; no definite D call. With 1 base removed from V and 8 bases from J, the gap between germline ends came to 11 bases. The CDR3 is made up of 12 amino acids. Germline V gene lookup returns CDR1 GTSNPN and CDR2 SVGIG (reference sequence). The CDR3 is CAWSASRGGYTF. The DNA for the CDR3 is TGTGCCTGGAGTGCAAGCCGGGGAGGCTACACCTTC.

This chain uses TRBV27 with TRBJ1-2; a possible D gene is TRBD1 (5 bases). Germline values: CDR1 MNHEY, CDR2 SMNVEV (reference sequence). V lost 3 bases, J lost 1 base, and 6 bases lay in between. This CDR3 spans 13 amino acids. In nucleotides, the CDR3 is TGTGCCAGCAGTTTGACAGTTAACTATGGCTACACCTTC. It translates to CASSLTVNYGYTF.

This clone was found a few times. The J gene is TRBJ2-1, the V gene TRBV19, with 9 nucleotides matching TRBD2. The V gene end was trimmed by 2 bases and the J gene end by 5 bases; junction bases not matched to a gene: 4. In germline, CDR1 is LNHDA, CDR2 SQIVND (reference sequence). The CDR3 runs 15 residues. The CDR3 region has the DNA TGTGCCAGTAGTATATTGGCGGGGGGGAACAATGAGCAGTTCTTC. This gives the protein CASSILAGGNNEQFF.

CDR3 coding DNA: TGTGCCAGCAGCCAAAGAGGCGGGGGACCCGTGGGAGATACGCAGTATTTT. This translates into CASSQRGGGPVGDTQYF. The V and J genes are TRBV3-1 (or the pseudogene TRBV3-2) and TRBJ2-3; TRBD2 matches 7 bases. Germline V gene lookup returns CDR1 LGHDT and CDR2 YNNKEL (reference sequence). Trimming took 2 bases from V and 5 from J; bases not matched to a gene: 13. CDR3 length: 17 residues.

The chain joins TRBV24-1 to TRBJ1-1; D possibly corresponds to TRBD1 (5 bases). Trimming removed 7 bases from V and 3 bases from J, with 8 bases in between. This CDR3 spans 12 amino acids. The germline gives CDR1 KGHDR, CDR2 SFDVKD. This CDR3 is CATRAGDTEAFF. CDR3 sequence (DNA): TGTGCCACCAGGGCGGGGGACACTGAAGCTTTCTTT.

The V gene is TRBV18, the J gene TRBJ1-1; D is possibly TRBD1 (5 bases). V lost 3 bases and J lost 11, with 16 bases in between. Germline lookup yields CDR1 KGHSH and CDR2 LQKENI. The length of the CDR3 is 13 residues. CDR3 sequence reads: CASSPSGTGVAFF. CDR3 coding DNA: TGTGCCAGCTCACCTAGTGGGACTGGAGTGGCTTTCTTT. The entire variable domain, with the rest obtained from reference TRBV18 and TRBJ1-1, is as follows: NAGVMQNPRHLVRRRGQEARLRCSPMKGHSHVYWYRQLPEEGLKFMVYLQKENIIDESGMPKERFSAEFPKEGPSILRIQQVVRGDSAAYFCASSPSGTGVAFFGQGTRLTVV.

The chain couples TRBV5-5 to TRBJ1-6, with TRBD1 identical over 7 bases. V gave up 0 bases and J gave up 8 bases; unmatched junction bases: 11. CDR1 and CDR2 (germline): SGHKS, YYEKEE (reference sequence). The CDR3 consists of 17 residues. This CDR3 is CASSLEQGRPPYSPLHF. CDR3 in DNA: TGTGCCAGCAGCTTGGAACAGGGGCGCCCTCCCTATTCACCCCTCCACTTT.

The V and J genes are TRBV4-1 and TRBJ2-5, with 11 bases that match TRBD2. J lost 4 bases, V lost 0 bases, and 10 bases had no gene match. The CDR3 has 18 amino acids. The V gene's germline CDR1 is MGHRA and CDR2 YSYEKL. The CDR3 sequence: CASSQDLGRLAGRETQYF. The CDR3 coding sequence is TGCGCCAGCAGCCAAGATTTGGGTCGACTAGCGGGGCGAGAGACCCAGTACTTC.

V is TRBV5-4 and J is TRBJ1-1, with 9 bases identical to TRBD1. Germline CDR1 is SGHNT and CDR2 is YYREEE (reference sequence). Trimming at V came to 3 bases and at J to 3 bases, leaving 6 bases not matched to a gene. The length of the CDR3 is 15 residues. This chain's CDR3 is CASSSTGGGYTEAFF. The CDR3 DNA sequence: TGTGCCAGCAGCTCGACAGGGGGGGGGTACACTGAAGCTTTCTTT.

The chain uses TRBV5-1 and TRBJ2-5, with TRBD2 matching over 7 bases. Germline lookup yields CDR1 SGHRS and CDR2 YFSETQ. Germline trimming cut 2 bases from V and 5 bases from J; bases unmatched to any gene: 3. The CDR3 is 13 residues long. The CDR3 here is CASSLSGVETQYF. The CDR3 bases are TGCGCCAGCAGCTTAAGCGGGGTGGAGACCCAGTACTTC.

The rearrangement joins TRBV4-2 to TRBJ1-4, with D perhaps matching TRBD1 (6 bases). Per germline, CDR1 LGHNA and CDR2 YNFKEQ. V was trimmed by 4 bases and J by 14 bases, leaving 17 bases between them. This CDR3 comprises 13 residues. The DNA for the CDR3 is TGTGCCAGCAGCCCTGGACAGACTAGCACTCTGTTTTTT. Protein: CASSPGQTSTLFF.

This chain links TRBV7-8 with TRBJ1-1; D is ambiguous. The length of the CDR3 is 14 residues. The germline V and J ends were trimmed by 5 bases and 1 base, with 11 bases remaining between them. CDR1 and CDR2 from the germline V gene are SGHVS and FQNEAQ. CDR3 coding DNA: TGTGCCAGCAGCGCCGGGTCCCCGAACACTGAAGCTTTCTTT. Protein product: CASSAGSPNTEAFF.

The chain carries TRBV2 and TRBJ2-2; TRBD2 matches 8 bases. The V segment lost 10 bases and the J segment 7 bases; nucleotides outside the gene matches: 11. CDR1 SNHLY and CDR2 FYNNEI come from the germline V gene. The CDR3 sequence is 14 residues long. The CDR3 region is CATTGGAWVGELFF. The CDR3 region has the DNA TGTGCCACCACCGGGGGGGCCTGGGTCGGGGAGCTGTTTTTT.

This clone appeared a single time. This chain connects TRBV7-9 to TRBJ2-7, with D tentatively TRBD2 (5 bases). The CDR3 is 16 residues long. Per germline, CDR1 SEHNR and CDR2 FQNEAQ (reference sequence). V was trimmed by 5 bases and J by 2 bases, leaving 19 bases between them. The CDR3 sequence: CASSRGDKVKAYEQYF. The CDR3 DNA is TGTGCCAGCAGCCGGGGAGACAAGGTAAAAGCCTACGAGCAGTACTTC.